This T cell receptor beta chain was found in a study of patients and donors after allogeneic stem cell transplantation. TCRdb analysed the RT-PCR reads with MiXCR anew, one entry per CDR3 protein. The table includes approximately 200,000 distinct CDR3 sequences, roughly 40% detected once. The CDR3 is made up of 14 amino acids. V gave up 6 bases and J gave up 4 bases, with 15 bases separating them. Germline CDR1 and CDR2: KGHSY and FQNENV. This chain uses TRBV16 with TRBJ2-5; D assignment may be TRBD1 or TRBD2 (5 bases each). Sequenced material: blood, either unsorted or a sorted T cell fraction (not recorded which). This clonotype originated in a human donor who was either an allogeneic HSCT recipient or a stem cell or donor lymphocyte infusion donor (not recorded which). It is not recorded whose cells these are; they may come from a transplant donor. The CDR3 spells CASRPSGATETQYF. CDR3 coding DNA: TGTGCCAGCAGACCATCCGGGGCGACAGAGACCCAGTACTTC.